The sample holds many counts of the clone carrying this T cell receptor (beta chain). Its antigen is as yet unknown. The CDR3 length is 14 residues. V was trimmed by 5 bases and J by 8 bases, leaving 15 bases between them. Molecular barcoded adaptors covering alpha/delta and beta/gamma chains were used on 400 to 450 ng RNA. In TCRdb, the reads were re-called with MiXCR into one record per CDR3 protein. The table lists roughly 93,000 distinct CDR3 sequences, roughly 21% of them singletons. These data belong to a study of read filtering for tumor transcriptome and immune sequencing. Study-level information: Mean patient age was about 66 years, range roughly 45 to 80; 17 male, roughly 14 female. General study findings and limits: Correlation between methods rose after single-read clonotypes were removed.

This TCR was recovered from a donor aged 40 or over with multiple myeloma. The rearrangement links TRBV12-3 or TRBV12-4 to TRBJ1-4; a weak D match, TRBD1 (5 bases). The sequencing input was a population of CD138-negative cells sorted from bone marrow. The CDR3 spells CASSPGGLGEKLFF. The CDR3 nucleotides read TGTGCCAGCAGTCCCGGGGGTTTAGGCGAAAAACTGTTTTTT.